Presented here are 26 T cell receptor beta chains from one specimen sequenced in a study of blood T cells in healthy people across ages. A J-beta primer mix and a sample-barcoded 5' primer were used in a second PCR of about 7 to 12 cycles. MiXCR was run by TCRdb on the 5' RACE reads, yielding one entry per CDR3 protein. The profile shows approximately 940,000 distinct CDR3 sequences, roughly 50% of them singletons. Sequencing was done on a sample of blood. These receptors were obtained from a man younger than 40 in good health.

The chain links TRBV25-1 to TRBJ2-6, with no clear D. Germline V gives CDR1 MGHDK, CDR2 SYGVNS. The CDR3 has 15 amino acids. V lost 5 bases, J lost 0 bases, and 8 bases lay in between. CDR3 in amino acids: CASSTSFSGANVLTF. CDR3 DNA: TGTGCCAGCAGTACCTCCTTCTCTGGGGCCAACGTCCTGACTTTC.

A few counts support this clonotype. This chain links TRBV4-1 with TRBJ2-3; 7 bases are shared with TRBD2. Germline V CDR1 and CDR2: MGHRA, YSYEKL. The CDR3 extends over 16 amino acids. With V trimmed by 1 base and J by 4 bases, 8 bases remained unmatched. CDR3 region: CASSQASGGRADTQYF. CDR3 in DNA: TGCGCCAGCAGCCAAGCTAGCGGTGGAAGGGCAGATACGCAGTATTTT.

The rearrangement uses TRBV6-1 and TRBJ1-2, with TRBD1 as a possible D gene (5 bases). The CDR3 runs to 13 residues. V was pared by 7 bases and J by 3 bases, with 12 bases between. From germline, CDR1 is MNHNS and CDR2 SASEGT. The CDR3 is CASNKGPDYGYTF. CDR3 DNA sequence: TGTGCCAGCAACAAGGGGCCCGACTATGGCTACACCTTC.

This clonotype was seen only a few times. J is TRBJ2-5 and V is TRBV10-3; 8 positions agree with TRBD2. This CDR3 spans 15 amino acids. V gave up 0 bases and J gave up 3 bases; unmatched junction bases: 3. Germline CDR1 is ENHRY and CDR2 is SYGVKD. The DNA of the CDR3 is TGTGCCATCAGTGAGTCTCTTAGCGGGGAAGAGACCCAGTACTTC. It codes for CAISESLSGEETQYF.

The chain combines TRBV5-1 with TRBJ2-7; 8 bases are shared with TRBD1. V lost 1 base to trimming and J lost 7 bases; unmatched junction nucleotides: 10. CDR3 length: 15 residues. The V gene's germline CDR1 is SGHRS and CDR2 YFSETQ. In DNA, the CDR3 is TGCGCCAGCAGCTTGCATTATGGACAGGGAAGAGAGCAGTACTTC. Amino acid sequence: CASSLHYGQGREQYF.

This clonotype was found a few times. V usage is TRBV7-9 and J usage is TRBJ2-7; possible D gene TRBD1, 6 bases. This CDR3 is 16 amino acids long. Germline CDR1 and CDR2: SEHNR and FQNEAQ (reference sequence). V was trimmed by 6 bases and J by 3 bases, leaving 21 bases between them. CDR3 amino acids: CASSPEVWTVDYEQYF. CDR3 DNA sequence: TGTGCCAGCAGTCCGGAGGTTTGGACAGTGGACTACGAGCAGTACTTC.

The rearrangement links TRBV20-1 to TRBJ1-5; a weak D match, TRBD1 (5 bases). V was shortened by 6 bases and J by 0 bases, with 12 bases between the two germline ends. Germline assignment: CDR1 DFQATT and CDR2 SNEGSKA (reference sequence). The CDR3 is 14 amino acids. The CDR3 DNA follows: TGCAGTGCCACCCCAGGGAGTAGCAATCAGCCCCAGCATTTT. Translating it yields CSATPGSSNQPQHF.

A word on this clonotype: A much larger clone differs from this one at a single base, so this may be a read error. The J gene is TRBJ2-5, the V gene TRBV18, with D possibly being TRBD1 (5 bases). The DNA end is more similar to TRBJ2-7, so the J call may be wrong. The length of the CDR3 is 14 residues. Germline-derived CDR1 and CDR2 are KGHSH and LQKENI. CDR3 sequence (DNA): TGTGCCTGCTCACCAAGCAGGGATGCCTACGAGCAGTACTTC. Amino acid sequence: CACSPSRDAYEQYF.

There are a few counts of this clonotype. This rearrangement joins TRBV28 to TRBJ1-2; 9 bases fit TRBD1. CDR3 size: 13 residues. CDR1 is MDHEN and CDR2 is SYDVKM in the germline V gene. V lost 5 bases, J lost 8 bases, and 6 bases stayed unmatched. CDR3 amino acids: CASSVQGAGGYTF. CDR3 DNA sequence: TGTGCCAGCAGTGTACAGGGGGCGGGCGGCTACACCTTC.

The gene calls are TRBV5-6 and TRBJ2-3; 8 bases match TRBD1. The CDR3 has 14 residues. Germline V gene sequence: CDR1 SGHDT, CDR2 YYEEEE. V gave up 4 bases and J gave up 2 bases; unmatched junction bases: 3. The CDR3 sequence is CASSPRGLTDTQYF. For the CDR3, the DNA is TGTGCCAGCAGCCCCAGGGGGCTCACAGATACGCAGTATTTT. Based on the CDR3 plus reference TRBV5-6 and TRBJ2-3, the full variable domain is DAGVTQSPTHLIKTRGQQVTLRCSPKSGHDTVSWYQQALGQGPQFIFQYYEEEERQRGNFPDRFSGHQFPNYSSELNVNALLLGDSALYLCASSPRGLTDTQYFGPGTRLTVL.

The V and J genes are TRBV25-1 and TRBJ2-1; D is uncertain. V was shortened by 4 bases and J by 7 bases, with 17 bases between the two germline ends. From germline, CDR1 is MGHDK and CDR2 SYGVNS. CDR3 size: 15 residues. CDR3 region: CASSVGHGGKNEQFF. Written as DNA, the CDR3 is TGTGCCAGCAGTGTAGGGCACGGTGGGAAGAATGAGCAGTTCTTC. The entire variable domain, with the rest obtained from reference TRBV25-1 and TRBJ2-1, is as follows: EADIYQTPRYLVIGTGKKITLECSQTMGHDKMYWYQQDPGMELHLIHYSYGVNSTEKGDLSSESTVSRIRTEHFPLTLESARPSHTSQYLCASSVGHGGKNEQFFGPGTRLTVL.

This chain connects TRBV7-2 to TRBJ1-2; possibly TRBD1 for D (5 bases). Germline loops: CDR1 SGHTA, CDR2 FQGNSA. The germline V and J ends were trimmed by 5 bases and 12 bases, with 22 bases remaining between them. This CDR3 is 14 amino acids long. In DNA, the CDR3 is TGTGCCAGCAGCCCCACAGGACCGGTACGGGGCCACACCTTC. This translates into CASSPTGPVRGHTF.

The sample holds a few counts of this clonotype. The rearrangement uses TRBV20-1 and TRBJ1-1; possibly TRBD1 for D (5 bases). The CDR3 is 14 amino acids. V lost 6 bases and J lost 0, with 14 bases in between. Per the germline V gene, CDR1 is DFQATT and CDR2 is SNEGSKA (reference sequence). Here the CDR3 DNA reads TGCAGTGCCTCTCGACAGAGGATGAACACTGAAGCTTTCTTT. Its protein product is CSASRQRMNTEAFF.

The gene calls are TRBV6-5 and TRBJ1-2; the D is unclear. Trimming left V 3 bases short and J 6 bases short, with 8 bases between. CDR3 length: 12 residues. Germline-derived CDR1 and CDR2 are MNHEY and SVGAGI. CDR3 amino acids: CASSYSGDGYTF. In DNA, the CDR3 is TGTGCCAGCAGTTATTCGGGAGATGGCTACACCTTC.

The rearrangement joins TRBV5-1 to TRBJ1-5; 8 bases fit TRBD1. The CDR3 sequence is 14 residues long. The ends lost 8 bases at V and 2 bases at J; junction bases unmatched: 6. CDR1 is SGHRS and CDR2 is YFSETQ in the germline V gene. This chain's CDR3 is CARGQGQGNQPQHF. CDR3 DNA sequence: TGCGCCAGAGGACAGGGTCAGGGCAATCAGCCCCAGCATTTT.

This clonotype was counted once. The V gene is TRBV28, the J gene TRBJ1-2; 7 bases are shared with TRBD1. The CDR3 length is 14 residues. V was pared by 7 bases and J by 9 bases, with 14 bases of the junction left unmatched. Germline V CDR1 and CDR2: MDHEN, SYDVKM. CDR3: CASTLPGQWIRYTF. DNA of the CDR3: TGTGCCAGCACCCTTCCGGGACAGTGGATCCGCTACACCTTC.

The chain links TRBV20-1 to TRBJ2-7, with 8 bases aligning to TRBD1. The V and J ends lost 5 bases and 3 bases, in that order; junction bases with no gene match: 12. This CDR3 comprises 15 residues. CDR1 and CDR2 (germline): DFQATT, SNEGSKA (reference sequence). CDR3 in DNA: TGCAGTGCTTCAAATACAGGGGGGTATAACTACGAGCAGTACTTC. Translating it yields CSASNTGGYNYEQYF.

A remark on this clonotype: Possible read error: a much larger clone is one base away. This chain uses TRBV2 with TRBJ2-3; TRBD2 agrees at 9 bases. The CDR3 totals 15 residues. The germline CDR1 and CDR2 sequences are SNHLY and FYNNEI. The CDR3: CASSASGISTGTQYF. The CDR3, as DNA: TGTGCCAGCAGTGCTAGCGGGATTAGCACAGGTACGCAGTATTTT.

The chain uses TRBV5-4 and TRBJ1-2; D gene ambiguous. The CDR3 length is 15 residues. V was shortened by 4 bases and J by 4 bases, with 17 bases between the two germline ends. CDR1 is SGHNT and CDR2 is YYREEE in the germline V gene (reference sequence). In DNA form, the CDR3 reads TGTGCCAGCAGCACGGACGGGGTGGGTGGCTATGGCTACACCTTC. Its protein product is CASSTDGVGGYGYTF.

This clonotype occurred a few times. The chain carries TRBV27 and TRBJ2-7; perhaps TRBD1 as D (6 bases). The CDR3 length is 13 residues. The ends were cut back, 3 bases at V and 5 bases at J, with 11 bases in the middle. Looked up from germline, CDR1 is MNHEY and CDR2 is SMNVEV (reference sequence). The CDR3 region has the DNA TGTGCCAGCAGTTTTGTGGACAGTGACGAGCAGTACTTC. Translation gives CASSFVDSDEQYF.

About this clonotype: Its ends do not fully match the called genes, so a read error is possible. The chain uses TRBV4-2 and TRBJ2-2; unclear D gene. Germline-derived CDR1 and CDR2 are LGHNA and YNFKEQ. This CDR3 region has 14 residues. The CDR3 nucleotides are TGTGTCAGCAGCCCTCGCGAGGACACCGGGGAGCTGTTTTTT. Protein product: CVSSPREDTGELFF.

This sequence joins TRBV9 and TRBJ2-1; D not resolved. CDR3 length equals 12 residues. CDR1 and CDR2 (germline): SGDLS, YYNGEE. With 0 bases removed from V and 8 bases from J, the gap between germline ends came to 6 bases. The CDR3, as DNA: TGTGCCAGCAGCGTAGGGCGTCATGAGCAGTTCTTC. It yields the protein CASSVGRHEQFF.

V gene TRBV28 combines with J gene TRBJ1-4, with D unresolved. With 5 bases removed from V and 0 bases from J, the gap between germline ends came to 10 bases. This CDR3 spans 15 amino acids. The germline CDR1 and CDR2 sequences are MDHEN and SYDVKM. The CDR3: CASSRVTATNEKLFF. The CDR3 DNA reads TGTGCCAGCAGTAGAGTGACCGCAACTAATGAAAAACTGTTTTTT.

This sequence joins TRBV4-2 and TRBJ2-5, with 9 bases aligning to TRBD2. Germline V gene lookup returns CDR1 LGHNA and CDR2 YNFKEQ. The CDR3 has 19 amino acids. J was trimmed by 11 bases and V by 1 base; bases with no gene match: 23. CDR3 region: CASSQAPRSSGTSNNEQYF. The CDR3 DNA follows: TGTGCCAGCAGCCAAGCCCCCCGATCTTCCGGGACTAGCAACAATGAGCAGTACTTC.

Comment on this clonotype: Its ends do not fully match the called genes, so a read error is possible. This rearrangement joins TRBV2 to TRBJ2-1, with D possibly matching TRBD1 (6 bases). Per the germline V gene, CDR1 is SNHLY and CDR2 is FYNNEI. CDR3 length: 13 amino acids. CDR3 DNA: TGTGTCAGCAGTGGGACACTATACAATGAGCAGTTCTTC. It is translated as CVSSGTLYNEQFF.

The chain has TRBV25-1 and TRBJ1-2, with D perhaps TRBD1 (6 bases). The V end was cut by 1 base, the J end by 4 bases, with 13 bases between. The CDR3 consists of 15 residues. CDR1 and CDR2 from the germline V gene are MGHDK and SYGVNS. The CDR3 nucleotides read TGTGCCAGCAGTGAATCGGTCAGGGGAAGCTATGGCTACACCTTC. It yields the protein CASSESVRGSYGYTF.